This T cell receptor (beta chain) is from a study of T-cell memory formation after mild COVID-19. At the level of the study: Largely, TCR clusters stayed within a single donor.

One entry per CDR3 protein results from TCRdb running MiXCR on the 5' RACE reads. The sample includes around 90,000 distinct CDR3 sequences, around an eighth of them seen just once. Findings of the study overall: In pre-infection memory, a portion of responding clones appeared, which suggested that cross-reactive memory joined.

The junction had 16 bases not matched to a gene; V was cut back by 6 bases and J by 6 bases. In germline, CDR1 is SGHTA, CDR2 FQGTGA. This CDR3 is built from 17 residues. This clonotype was found many times. Antigen specificity is unknown. The sample consisted of PBMCs or a T cell subset sorted from them (not recorded which). This sequence originates from an adult woman who had mild COVID-19 (a few samples of this study predate the infection). Cell type and time point are not known. The genes are TRBV7-3 and TRBJ2-7; TRBD1 agrees at 11 bases. The CDR3 here is CASSLKSGDRGFGEQYF. In DNA, the CDR3 is TGTGCCAGCAGTCTGAAGTCCGGGGACAGGGGGTTTGGCGAGCAGTACTTC.